Here is one TCR beta chain with its context. The data were obtained in a study of T-cell memory formation after mild COVID-19. TCRdb reprocessed the 5' RACE reads with MiXCR, giving one entry per CDR3 protein. The table has roughly 130,000 distinct CDR3 sequences, about 17% seen once. This CDR3 comprises 13 residues. Looked up from germline, CDR1 is SEHNR and CDR2 is FQNEAQ (reference sequence). V was cut by 4 bases and J by 5 bases, with 11 bases left in between. The chain is built from TRBV7-9 and TRBJ1-1; D is perhaps TRBD1 (6 bases). This sequence originates from a man aged 18 to 29 who had mild COVID-19 (a few samples of this study predate the infection). Cell type and time point are not known. The sequenced material came from PBMCs or a T cell subset sorted from them (not recorded which). Written as DNA, the CDR3 is TGTGCCAGCAGCTGGTTAGGGGGGACTGAAGCTTTCTTT. The encoded protein is CASSWLGGTEAFF.